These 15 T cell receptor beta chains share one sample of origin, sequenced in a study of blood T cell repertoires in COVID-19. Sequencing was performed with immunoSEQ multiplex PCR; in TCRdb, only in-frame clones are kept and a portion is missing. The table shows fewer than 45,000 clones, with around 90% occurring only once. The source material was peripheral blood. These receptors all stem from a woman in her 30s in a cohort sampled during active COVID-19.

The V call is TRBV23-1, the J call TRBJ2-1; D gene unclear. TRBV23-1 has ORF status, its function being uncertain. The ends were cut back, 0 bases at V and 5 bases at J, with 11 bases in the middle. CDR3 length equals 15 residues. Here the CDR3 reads CASSQSMTLNNEQFF. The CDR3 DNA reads TGCGCCAGCAGTCAATCTATGACACTTAACAATGAGCAGTTCTTC.

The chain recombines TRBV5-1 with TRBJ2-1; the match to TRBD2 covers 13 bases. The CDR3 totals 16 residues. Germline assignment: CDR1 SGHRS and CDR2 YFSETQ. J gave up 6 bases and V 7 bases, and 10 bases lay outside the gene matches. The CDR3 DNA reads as TGCGCCAGCTCCACTAGCGGGAGGGCCCCTGGCAATGAGCAGTTCTTC. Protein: CASSTSGRAPGNEQFF.

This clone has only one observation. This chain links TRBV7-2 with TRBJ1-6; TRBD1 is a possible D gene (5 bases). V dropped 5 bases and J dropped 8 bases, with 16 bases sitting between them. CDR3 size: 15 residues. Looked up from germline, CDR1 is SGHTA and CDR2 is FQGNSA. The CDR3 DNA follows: TGTGCCAGCAGCCCTCGGGGGGGGTCGGATTCACCCCTCCACTTT. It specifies CASSPRGGSDSPLHF.

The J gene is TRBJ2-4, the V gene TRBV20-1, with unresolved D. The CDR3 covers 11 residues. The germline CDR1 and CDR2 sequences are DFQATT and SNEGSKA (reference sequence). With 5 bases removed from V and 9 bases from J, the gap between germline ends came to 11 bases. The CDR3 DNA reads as TGCAGTGCTGTGGCACCATCCATTCAGTACTTC. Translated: CSAVAPSIQYF.

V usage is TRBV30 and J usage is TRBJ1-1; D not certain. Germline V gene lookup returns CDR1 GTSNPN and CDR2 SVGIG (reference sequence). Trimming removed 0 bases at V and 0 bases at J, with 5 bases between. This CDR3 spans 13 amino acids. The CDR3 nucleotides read TGTGCCTGGAGTGTACAGCTGAACACTGAAGCTTTCTTT. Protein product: CAWSVQLNTEAFF.

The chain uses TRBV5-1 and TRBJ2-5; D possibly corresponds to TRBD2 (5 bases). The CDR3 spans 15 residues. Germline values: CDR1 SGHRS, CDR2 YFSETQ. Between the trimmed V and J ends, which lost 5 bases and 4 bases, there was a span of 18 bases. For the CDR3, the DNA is TGCGCCAGCAGTAACTCGCCTAGCCTTCGAGAGACCCAGTACTTC. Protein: CASSNSPSLRETQYF.

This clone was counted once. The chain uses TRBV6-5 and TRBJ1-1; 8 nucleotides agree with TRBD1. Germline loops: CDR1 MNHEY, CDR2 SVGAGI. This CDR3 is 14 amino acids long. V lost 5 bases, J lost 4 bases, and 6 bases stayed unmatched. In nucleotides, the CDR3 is TGTGCCAGCAGTCAGGGGGCGTGGGGCACTGAAGCTTTCTTT. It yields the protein CASSQGAWGTEAFF.

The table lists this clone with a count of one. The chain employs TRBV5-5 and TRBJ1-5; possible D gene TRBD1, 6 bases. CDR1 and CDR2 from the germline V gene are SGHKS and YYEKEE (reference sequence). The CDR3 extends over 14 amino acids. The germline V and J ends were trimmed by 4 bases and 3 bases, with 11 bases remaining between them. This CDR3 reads CASSLGGNNQPQHF. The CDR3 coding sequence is TGTGCCAGCAGCCTGGGGGGCAACAATCAGCCCCAGCATTTT.

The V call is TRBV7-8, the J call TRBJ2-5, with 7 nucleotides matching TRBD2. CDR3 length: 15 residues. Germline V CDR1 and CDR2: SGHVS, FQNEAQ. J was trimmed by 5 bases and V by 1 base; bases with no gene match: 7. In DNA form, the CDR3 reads TGTGCCAGCAGCTTAGGGGCAGGGCGGGGGGAGACCCAGTACTTC. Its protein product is CASSLGAGRGETQYF.

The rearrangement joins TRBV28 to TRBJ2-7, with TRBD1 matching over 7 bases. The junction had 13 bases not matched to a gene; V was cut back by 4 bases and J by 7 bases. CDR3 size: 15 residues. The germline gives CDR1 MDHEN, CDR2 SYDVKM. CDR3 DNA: TGTGCCAGCAGTTATTCCGGGACAGAGGCATGGGAGCAGTACTTC. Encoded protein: CASSYSGTEAWEQYF.

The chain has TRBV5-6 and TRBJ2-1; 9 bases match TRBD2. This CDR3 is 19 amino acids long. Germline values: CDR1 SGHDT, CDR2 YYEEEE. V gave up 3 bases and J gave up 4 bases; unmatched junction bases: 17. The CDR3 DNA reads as TGTGCCAGCAGCTCCACCATCACCGAGGGACTAGCAAAGTACAATGAGCAGTTCTTC. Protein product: CASSSTITEGLAKYNEQFF.

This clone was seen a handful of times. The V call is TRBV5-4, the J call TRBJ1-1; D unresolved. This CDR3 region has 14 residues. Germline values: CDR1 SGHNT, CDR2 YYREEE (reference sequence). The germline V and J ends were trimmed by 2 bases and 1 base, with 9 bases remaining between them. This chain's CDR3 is CASSFVNSNTEAFF. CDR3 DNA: TGTGCCAGCAGCTTTGTTAACTCGAACACTGAAGCTTTCTTT.

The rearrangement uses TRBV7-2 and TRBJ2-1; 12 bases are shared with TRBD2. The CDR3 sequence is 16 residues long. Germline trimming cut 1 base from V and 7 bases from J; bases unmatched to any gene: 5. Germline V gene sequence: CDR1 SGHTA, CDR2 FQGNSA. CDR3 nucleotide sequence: TGTGCCAGCAGCTTAGTTGTTGGACTAGCGGGAAATGAGCAGTTCTTC. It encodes CASSLVVGLAGNEQFF.

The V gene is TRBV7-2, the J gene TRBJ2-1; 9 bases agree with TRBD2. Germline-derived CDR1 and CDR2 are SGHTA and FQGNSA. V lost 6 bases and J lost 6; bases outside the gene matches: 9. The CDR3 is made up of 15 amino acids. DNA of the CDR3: TGTGCCAGCAGTCCACTAGCGGGTCGCCGCAATGAGCAGTTCTTC. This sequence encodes CASSPLAGRRNEQFF.

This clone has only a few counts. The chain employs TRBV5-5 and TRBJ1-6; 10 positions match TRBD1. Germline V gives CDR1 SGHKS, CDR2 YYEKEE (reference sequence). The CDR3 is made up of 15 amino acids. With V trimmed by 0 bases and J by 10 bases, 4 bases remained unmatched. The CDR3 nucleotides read TGTGCCAGCAGCTTGGTGGACAGGGGGAAGTCACCCCTCCACTTT. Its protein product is CASSLVDRGKSPLHF.